These T cell receptor beta chains were read from a single sample in a study of T cell changes during pregnancy in multiple sclerosis. This table comes from immunoSEQ multiplex PCR, and its TCRdb copy is limited to in-frame clones, with some not included. The sample holds tens of thousands of clones, about nine tenths seen once. The sequencing used CD8+ T cells from peripheral blood mononuclear cells, collected before pregnancy. All receptors come from a female donor with multiple sclerosis, enrolled in a pregnancy study. The CDR3 runs from the conserved cysteine through the conserved F or W. A D gene is named only where the DNA matches it firmly. Some rows mark clone size as missing; the rest say once, few, many or name a class of expanded clone.

clone size: once; D gene: .; V gene: TRBV5-6; J gene: TRBJ2-1; CDR3 protein: CASSLAEGSFYNEQFF; CDR3 DNA: TGTGCCAGCAGCTTGGCCGAAGGGAGTTTCTACAATGAGCAGTTCTTC
clone size: .; D gene: .; V gene: TRBV13; J gene: TRBJ1-1; CDR3 protein: CASSLGRGNTEAFF; CDR3 DNA: TGTGCCAGCAGCTTAGGACGGGGGAACACTGAAGCTTTCTTT
clone size: .; D gene: TRBD2; V gene: TRBV5-1; J gene: TRBJ2-1; CDR3 protein: CASSIGTSGGAWDEQFF; CDR3 DNA: TGCGCCAGCAGCATAGGGACTAGCGGGGGGGCTTGGGATGAGCAGTTCTTC
clone size: .; D gene: TRBD1; V gene: TRBV12-5; J gene: TRBJ2-1; CDR3 protein: CASGRLTGANEQFF; CDR3 DNA: TGTGCTAGTGGCCGCCTGACAGGGGCGAATGAGCAGTTCTTC
clone size: .; D gene: .; V gene: TRBV19; J gene: TRBJ2-7; CDR3 protein: CASSMIARGTTEQYF; CDR3 DNA: TGTGCCAGTAGTATGATTGCCCGGGGAACTACCGAGCAGTACTTC
clone size: .; D gene: .; V gene: TRBV19; J gene: TRBJ2-2; CDR3 protein: CASRYRDNTGELFF; CDR3 DNA: TGTGCCAGCCGGTACAGGGATAACACCGGGGAGCTGTTTTTT
clone size: .; D gene: .; V gene: TRBV6-1; J gene: TRBJ2-3; CDR3 protein: CASSEGRDRTDTQYF; CDR3 DNA: TGTGCCAGCAGTGAAGGTCGGGATCGCACAGATACGCAGTATTTT
clone size: .; D gene: .; V gene: TRBV9; J gene: TRBJ1-1; CDR3 protein: CASSVDRNTEAFF; CDR3 DNA: TGTGCCAGCAGCGTAGACAGGAACACTGAAGCTTTCTTT
clone size: .; D gene: TRBD1; V gene: TRBV27; J gene: TRBJ1-1; CDR3 protein: CASFPGGADTEAFF; CDR3 DNA: TGTGCCAGCTTTCCAGGGGGCGCCGACACTGAAGCTTTCTTT
clone size: .; D gene: .; V gene: TRBV9; J gene: TRBJ2-1; CDR3 protein: CASSIAGTFLGNEQFF; CDR3 DNA: TGTGCCAGCAGCATCGCCGGGACTTTTCTGGGGAATGAGCAGTTCTTC
clone size: .; D gene: .; V gene: TRBV7-9; J gene: TRBJ1-1; CDR3 protein: CASSLRDSPGTEAFF; CDR3 DNA: TGTGCCAGCAGCTTAAGGGACTCACCGGGCACTGAAGCTTTCTTT
clone size: .; D gene: TRBD1; V gene: TRBV27; J gene: TRBJ1-2; CDR3 protein: CASRSGGGGYTF; CDR3 DNA: TGTGCCAGCAGATCAGGGGGCGGTGGCTACACCTTC
clone size: .; D gene: TRBD1; V gene: TRBV5-1; J gene: TRBJ2-3; CDR3 protein: CASSFNRGPTDTQYF; CDR3 DNA: TGCGCCAGCAGCTTTAACAGGGGCCCAACAGATACGCAGTATTTT
clone size: .; D gene: TRBD1; V gene: TRBV6-1; J gene: TRBJ1-5; CDR3 protein: CASSEMVMDRGLNQPQHF; CDR3 DNA: TGTGCCAGCAGTGAAATGGTAATGGACAGGGGCCTAAATCAGCCCCAGCATTTT
clone size: .; D gene: .; V gene: TRBV27; J gene: TRBJ1-2; CDR3 protein: CASSLSQQEDGYTF; CDR3 DNA: TGTGCCAGCAGTTTATCGCAGCAGGAGGATGGCTACACCTTC
clone size: once; D gene: TRBD1; V gene: TRBV29-1; J gene: TRBJ1-1; CDR3 protein: CSVSGGVSEAFF; CDR3 DNA: TGCAGCGTGTCAGGGGGCGTGAGTGAAGCTTTCTTT
clone size: .; D gene: .; V gene: TRBV4-1; J gene: TRBJ1-3; CDR3 protein: CASSQDNQGAGNTIYF; CDR3 DNA: TGCGCCAGCAGCCAAGATAACCAGGGTGCTGGAAACACCATATATTTT
clone size: .; D gene: .; V gene: TRBV5-6; J gene: TRBJ1-1; CDR3 protein: CASSFGRTRGTEAFF; CDR3 DNA: TGTGCCAGCAGCTTTGGGAGGACCCGAGGCACTGAAGCTTTCTTT
clone size: .; D gene: .; V gene: TRBV4-3; J gene: TRBJ1-6; CDR3 protein: CASSQTPQGLYSSPLHF; CDR3 DNA: TGCGCCAGCAGCCAGACACCCCAAGGCCTTTACAGTTCACCCCTCCACTTT
clone size: few; D gene: TRBD1; V gene: TRBV2; J gene: TRBJ1-3; CDR3 protein: CARTTGDGGNTIYF; CDR3 DNA: TGTGCCAGGACAACAGGGGATGGGGGAAACACCATATATTTT
clone size: .; D gene: .; V gene: TRBV5-4; J gene: TRBJ2-1; CDR3 protein: CASSVGNEQFF; CDR3 DNA: TGTGCCAGCAGCGTCGGGAATGAGCAGTTCTTC
clone size: .; D gene: TRBD1; V gene: TRBV7-9; J gene: TRBJ1-1; CDR3 protein: CASSGPGQGGTEAFF; CDR3 DNA: TGTGCCAGCAGCGGTCCGGGACAGGGAGGCACTGAAGCTTTCTTT
clone size: .; D gene: .; V gene: TRBV7-9; J gene: TRBJ2-7; CDR3 protein: CASSLILYEQYF; CDR3 DNA: TGTGCCAGCAGCTTAATTCTCTACGAGCAGTACTTC
clone size: .; D gene: .; V gene: TRBV19; J gene: TRBJ2-2; CDR3 protein: CASRPRWTGELFF; CDR3 DNA: TGTGCCAGTCGCCCCAGGTGGACCGGGGAGCTGTTTTTT
clone size: .; D gene: .; V gene: TRBV6-4; J gene: TRBJ2-3; CDR3 protein: CASSGGGGHADTQYF; CDR3 DNA: TGTGCCAGCAGTGGTGGGGGGGGCCATGCAGATACGCAGTATTTT
clone size: .; D gene: .; V gene: TRBV5-8; J gene: TRBJ2-1; CDR3 protein: CASSLDRASPYNEQFF; CDR3 DNA: TGTGCCAGCAGCTTGGACAGGGCCTCTCCCTACAATGAGCAGTTCTTC
clone size: .; D gene: TRBD2; V gene: TRBV4-2; J gene: TRBJ2-7; CDR3 protein: CASSLGVHSGSSYEQYF; CDR3 DNA: TGTGCCAGCAGCCTAGGGGTTCATAGCGGGAGCTCCTACGAGCAGTACTTC
clone size: .; D gene: .; V gene: TRBV19; J gene: TRBJ1-5; CDR3 protein: CASSIGSPYQPQHF; CDR3 DNA: TGTGCCAGTAGTATAGGCAGTCCGTATCAGCCCCAGCATTTT
clone size: .; D gene: TRBD2; V gene: TRBV6-6; J gene: TRBJ2-5; CDR3 protein: CASSGLAGKETQYF; CDR3 DNA: TGTGCCAGCAGCGGACTAGCGGGGAAAGAGACCCAGTACTTC
clone size: .; D gene: .; V gene: TRBV19; J gene: TRBJ2-7; CDR3 protein: CASLRVRSEKPHF; CDR3 DNA: TGTGCCAGCCTCAGGGTAAGGTCTGAGAAACCCCACTTC
clone size: .; D gene: TRBD2; V gene: TRBV5-6; J gene: TRBJ2-3; CDR3 protein: CASSRGLAGADTQYF; CDR3 DNA: TGTGCCAGCAGCCGGGGACTAGCGGGAGCAGATACGCAGTATTTT
clone size: once; D gene: .; V gene: TRBV7-3; J gene: TRBJ2-2; CDR3 protein: CASSLHVRAGATNTGELFF; CDR3 DNA: TGTGCCAGCAGCTTACATGTCCGGGCGGGGGCCACGAACACCGGGGAGCTGTTTTTT
clone size: once; D gene: TRBD1; V gene: TRBV5-5; J gene: TRBJ1-4; CDR3 protein: CASSIDRGHEKLFF; CDR3 DNA: TGTGCCAGCAGCATCGACAGGGGGCACGAAAAACTGTTTTTT
clone size: .; D gene: .; V gene: TRBV11-1; J gene: TRBJ1-1; CDR3 protein: CASSRRSGNTEAFF; CDR3 DNA: TGTGCCAGCAGCCGAAGGTCGGGAAACACTGAAGCTTTCTTT
clone size: .; D gene: TRBD1; V gene: TRBV6-1; J gene: TRBJ2-7; CDR3 protein: CASRPDRGDSYEQYF; CDR3 DNA: TGTGCCAGCAGGCCAGACAGGGGAGACTCCTACGAGCAGTACTTC
clone size: .; D gene: TRBD1; V gene: TRBV14; J gene: TRBJ1-1; CDR3 protein: CASSPFGTGNGAFF; CDR3 DNA: TGTGCCAGCAGCCCCTTCGGGACAGGGAACGGAGCTTTCTTT
clone size: .; D gene: .; V gene: TRBV7-9; J gene: TRBJ2-7; CDR3 protein: CASSDTSPAEQYF; CDR3 DNA: TGTGCCAGCAGTGACACGAGTCCGGCCGAGCAGTACTTC
clone size: .; D gene: TRBD1; V gene: TRBV2; J gene: TRBJ2-1; CDR3 protein: CAGEGTGRNEQFF; CDR3 DNA: TGTGCCGGCGAGGGGACAGGGAGGAATGAGCAGTTCTTC
clone size: few; D gene: TRBD1; V gene: TRBV2; J gene: TRBJ1-2; CDR3 protein: CASNLRDRGHYGYTF; CDR3 DNA: TGTGCCAGCAACCTGAGGGACAGGGGGCACTATGGCTACACCTTC
clone size: .; D gene: .; V gene: TRBV12-5; J gene: TRBJ2-1; CDR3 protein: CASGLVLSTTHHNEQFF; CDR3 DNA: TGTGCTAGTGGTTTGGTCCTTTCTACTACTCACCACAATGAGCAGTTCTTC
clone size: .; D gene: .; V gene: TRBV27; J gene: TRBJ2-7; CDR3 protein: CASVSTGLVPYEQYF; CDR3 DNA: TGTGCCAGCGTCAGCACCGGACTGGTCCCCTACGAGCAGTACTTC
clone size: .; D gene: TRBD1; V gene: TRBV19; J gene: TRBJ1-3; CDR3 protein: CASSTRDRRGNTIYF; CDR3 DNA: TGTGCCAGTAGTACCAGGGACAGGCGTGGAAACACCATATATTTT
clone size: .; D gene: TRBD2; V gene: TRBV13; J gene: TRBJ2-2; CDR3 protein: CASRPTGTSDTGELFF; CDR3 DNA: TGTGCCAGCAGACCCACCGGGACTAGCGACACCGGGGAGCTGTTTTTT
clone size: .; D gene: TRBD1; V gene: TRBV28; J gene: TRBJ2-1; CDR3 protein: CASSQHRGTNEQFF; CDR3 DNA: TGTGCCAGCAGCCAACACAGGGGGACCAATGAGCAGTTCTTC
clone size: once; D gene: TRBD2; V gene: TRBV7-2; J gene: TRBJ2-7; CDR3 protein: CASSLPGLAGGPVWEQYF; CDR3 DNA: TGTGCCAGCAGCTTACCGGGACTAGCGGGAGGGCCGGTGTGGGAGCAGTACTTC